The 8 T cell receptor beta chains below were found in one sample sequenced in a study of cytomegalovirus exposure and HLA in healthy donors. Amplification used 60 Vbeta primers and 13 Jbeta primers. Sequenced by immunoSEQ multiplex PCR; TCRdb stores in-frame clones only, minus some. The sample includes roughly 190,000 clones, about 59% of them seen just once. Sequencing input: PBMCs. The receptors come from a man aged 35 to 55 in good health and CMV-seronegative.

The chain has TRBV27 and TRBJ1-6; 9 bases are shared with TRBD1. The germline V gene encodes CDR1 MNHEY and CDR2 SMNVEV (reference sequence). The CDR3 loop spans 15 amino acids. The V and J ends lost 5 bases and 8 bases, in that order; junction bases with no gene match: 7. This CDR3 is CASSPGQGADSPLHF. As DNA, the CDR3 is TGTGCCAGCAGTCCGGGACAGGGCGCGGATTCACCCCTCCACTTT.

The V gene is TRBV4-3, the J gene TRBJ2-1, with D possibly TRBD2 on 5 matching bases. This CDR3 is 14 amino acids long. Germline V CDR1 and CDR2: LGHNA, YSLEER. The ends were cut back, 5 bases at V and 1 base at J, with 9 bases in the middle. CDR3: CASSMEDSYNEQFF. Written as DNA, the CDR3 is TGCGCCAGCAGCATGGAGGATTCCTACAATGAGCAGTTCTTC.

This clone came up a few times. The rearrangement joins TRBV5-1 to TRBJ1-6; weak D call: TRBD1 (6 bases). There are 17 residues in the CDR3. V was shortened by 4 bases and J by 0 bases, with 14 bases between the two germline ends. Germline V lookup: CDR1 SGHRS, CDR2 YFSETQ. The CDR3 sequence: CASSALDSSSYNSPLHF. The CDR3 nucleotides read TGCGCCAGCAGCGCTTTGGACAGCAGCTCCTATAATTCACCCCTCCACTTT.

This clone turned up a few times. The V and J genes are TRBV18 and TRBJ2-3, with 8 bases aligning to TRBD2. Per the germline V gene, CDR1 is KGHSH and CDR2 is LQKENI. The CDR3 loop spans 20 amino acids. The V and J ends lost 2 bases and 3 bases, in that order; junction bases with no gene match: 19. This CDR3 is CASSPSSVAGTPRNTDTQYF. CDR3 in DNA: TGTGCCAGCTCACCATCCTCTGTAGCGGGAACCCCCAGAAATACAGATACGCAGTATTTT.

Only one count was recorded for this clone. The V and J genes are TRBV5-6 and TRBJ2-2; a possible D gene is TRBD2 (7 bases). The V gene's germline CDR1 is SGHDT and CDR2 YYEEEE. CDR3 size: 14 residues. V was pared by 2 bases and J by 13 bases, with 18 bases between. The CDR3 loop is CASSLKGGTEWLFF. CDR3 nucleotide sequence: TGTGCCAGCAGCTTAAAGGGGGGGACCGAGTGGCTGTTTTTT. The full variable domain, with the rest looked up from reference TRBV5-6 and TRBJ2-2, is DAGVTQSPTHLIKTRGQQVTLRCSPKSGHDTVSWYQQALGQGPQFIFQYYEEEERQRGNFPDRFSGHQFPNYSSELNVNALLLGDSALYLCASSLKGGTEWLFFGEGSRLTVL.

CDR3 protein: CASSPRGLQLGDTQYF. The CDR3 DNA follows: TGTGCCAGCTCACCCCGGGGACTGCAGCTCGGGGATACGCAGTATTTT. The chain uses TRBV18 and TRBJ2-3, with a possible D match to TRBD2 (6 bases). The CDR3 is 16 amino acids. V was cut by 3 bases and J by 6 bases, with 19 bases left in between. Germline values: CDR1 KGHSH, CDR2 LQKENI.

This clone has more than one count but fewer than ten. The V call is TRBV27, the J call TRBJ1-5; TRBD1 aligns across 9 bases. V dropped 4 bases and J dropped 7; count of bases not matched to a gene: 5. CDR1 and CDR2 (germline): MNHEY, SMNVEV (reference sequence). This CDR3 has 14 amino acids. CDR3 in DNA: TGTGCCAGCAGTTCGGGACAGGGTGGGCAGCCCCAGCATTTT. It codes for CASSSGQGGQPQHF.

The table lists this clone with a few counts. The rearrangement links TRBV15 to TRBJ2-7, with D possibly being TRBD1 (5 bases). This CDR3 has 13 amino acids. Trimming left V 1 base short and J 3 bases short, with 7 bases between. Germline values: CDR1 LNHNV, CDR2 YYDKDF (reference sequence). CDR3 amino acids: CATSRGQYYEQYF. CDR3 nucleotide sequence: TGTGCCACCAGCAGAGGACAGTACTACGAGCAGTACTTC.